This TCR beta chain was profiled in a study of radiotherapy plus CTLA-4 blockade in lung cancer. For the study at large: Objective responses arose in roughly 20% of patients, and approximately 31% experienced disease control.

Study results and caveats: After radiotherapy and ipilimumab, tumor-derived clones expanded in peripheral blood.

TCRdb's table, derived via immunoSEQ multiplex PCR, lists solely in-frame clones and lacks some. The sample carries 90,000 to 100,000 clones, almost 90% recorded once. Focal radiation plus CTLA-4 blockade with ipilimumab was administered to patients who had chemo-refractory metastatic non-small-cell lung cancer. A note on this clone: Its antigen is not identified.

The clonotype comes from a human donor with non-small cell lung cancer that progressed on radiotherapy plus ipilimumab. Sequencing used peripheral blood, obtained from a patient treated with radiotherapy plus ipilimumab.

The CDR3 reads CASSDGGEQYF. CDR3 bases: TGTGCCAGCAGCGATGGCGGCGAGCAGTACTTC. The genes are TRBV7-3 and TRBJ2-7; D call uncertain. This CDR3 comprises 11 residues. Germline V CDR1 and CDR2: SGHTA, FQGTGA. Trimming pared 5 bases from V and 6 bases from J, leaving 8 bases between.